A single sample is the source of the 9 T cell receptor beta chains below, sequenced in a study of shared clonotypes between healthy human individuals. Naive-designated CD8 cells lacked CD45RO, were positively enriched for CCR7, and omitted terminally differentiated effector memory CD45RA+ cells. The table came from immunoSEQ multiplex PCR; TCRdb's copy has only in-frame clones and leaves some out. The data show 700,000 to 950,000 clones, just over 95% seen once. The material sequenced was naive CD8+ T cells sorted from blood. Every receptor here comes from a man in his thirties or forties in good health.

The chain combines TRBV10-3 with TRBJ2-7; the D gene could be TRBD1 or TRBD2 (5 bases each). V lost 11 bases and J lost 2, with 22 bases in between. The V gene's germline CDR1 is ENHRY and CDR2 SYGVKD. There are 15 residues in the CDR3. The CDR3 nucleotides are TGTGCCTCCGAGGGACGGGACGACCTGACCTACGAGCAGTACTTC. Encoded protein: CASEGRDDLTYEQYF.

Note on this clone: The sample has other DNA sequences that encode this CDR3 too. The chain combines TRBV29-1 with TRBJ2-1, with D hard to call. CDR1 is SQVTM, CDR2 ANQGSEA, per germline. With 6 bases removed from V and 0 bases from J, the gap between germline ends came to 6 bases. The CDR3 sequence is 12 residues long. Written as DNA, the CDR3 is TGCAGCGTCCGGAGCTCCTACAATGAGCAGTTCTTC. Protein sequence: CSVRSSYNEQFF.

CDR3: CASSYGQQETQYF. CDR3 nucleotides: TGCGCCAGCAGCTATGGACAGCAAGAGACCCAGTACTTC. The V and J genes are TRBV5-1 and TRBJ2-5; tentatively, D is TRBD1 (6 bases). Germline CDR1 is SGHRS and CDR2 is YFSETQ. V was trimmed by 3 bases and J by 2 bases, leaving 8 bases between them. The CDR3 is 13 residues long.

The chain is built from TRBV7-9 and TRBJ2-3; D remains unclear. The germline V gene has CDR1 SEHNR and CDR2 FQNEAQ (reference sequence). V gave up 1 base and J gave up 5 bases, with 4 bases separating them. The CDR3 is 12 amino acids. CDR3 protein: CASSLDLDTQYF. CDR3 DNA: TGTGCCAGCAGCTTAGATCTAGATACGCAGTATTTT.

The rearrangement uses TRBV27 and TRBJ1-2, with 12 positions matching TRBD1. Germline loops: CDR1 MNHEY, CDR2 SMNVEV (reference sequence). With V trimmed by 5 bases and J by 4 bases, 14 bases remained unmatched. The CDR3 has 18 amino acids. CDR3 sequence: CASSHRDRGLRGSYGYTF. CDR3 DNA sequence: TGTGCCAGCAGTCACCGGGACAGGGGGCTCCGGGGGAGCTATGGCTACACCTTC.

The chain is built from TRBV7-9 and TRBJ1-5; unclear D gene. Germline CDR1 SEHNR, CDR2 FQNEAQ (reference sequence). This CDR3 spans 13 amino acids. V was shortened by 5 bases and J by 10 bases, with 15 bases between the two germline ends. Written as DNA, the CDR3 is TGTGCCAGCAGCAGGACGGCCTTAGATCCCCAGCATTTT. It specifies CASSRTALDPQHF.

This chain joins TRBV7-9 and TRBJ2-7; D is perhaps TRBD2 (6 bases). The germline V gene has CDR1 SEHNR and CDR2 FQNEAQ (reference sequence). This CDR3 region has 17 residues. Trimming took off 0 bases at V and 4 bases at J, with 19 bases between the two ends. The CDR3 nucleotides read TGTGCCAGCAGCTTAGCCTCGGGACTCTCGGAAGAGTACGAGCAGTACTTC. Translated, it gives CASSLASGLSEEYEQYF.

The chain uses TRBV6-5 and TRBJ2-1; tentatively, D is TRBD1 (6 bases). Germline CDR1 MNHEY, CDR2 SVGAGI. V was shortened by 2 bases and J by 5 bases, with 13 bases between the two germline ends. This CDR3 has 15 amino acids. The CDR3: CASSYQGTSNNEQFF. In DNA, the CDR3 is TGTGCCAGCAGTTACCAGGGGACCTCTAACAATGAGCAGTTCTTC.

V gene TRBV27 combines with J gene TRBJ1-4; possibly TRBD1 for D (5 bases). The CDR3 extends over 15 amino acids. Germline V lookup: CDR1 MNHEY, CDR2 SMNVEV (reference sequence). V dropped 1 base and J dropped 4 bases, with 10 bases sitting between them. DNA for the CDR3: TGTGCCAGCAGTTTATTTCGGGGGATTAATGAAAAACTGTTTTTT. This encodes CASSLFRGINEKLFF.